The clone carrying this TCR beta chain was found once. Its antigen is not identified. The entry originates in a study of Ad26.COV2.S vaccination and SARS-CoV-2 variants. This CDR3 region has 15 residues. CDR1 LNHDA and CDR2 SQIVND come from the germline V gene (reference sequence). V was clipped by 4 bases and J by 1 base; unmatched bases: 3. Overall study results and limits: Total T cell responses may have been underestimated by the TCR breadth and depth analyses.

The treatment here: about 20 received Ad26.COV2.S at low or high dose, single or two shots; 5 received placebo; per-sample allocation not given. Sampling happened 63 days after the first vaccine or placebo injection. Generated by immunoSEQ multiplex PCR, the TCRdb table keeps only in-frame clones and is missing some. The profile shows about 350,000 clones, roughly 85% of them singletons. This clonotype was sampled from a person aged 18 to 65 who received the Ad26.COV2.S COVID-19 vaccine or a placebo. Here the sequenced sample was peripheral blood, taken in a trial of Ad26.COV2.S vaccine versus placebo. The J gene is TRBJ1-5, the V gene TRBV19, with 8 positions matching TRBD1. The CDR3, as DNA: TGTGCCAGTAGTACGGGACAGGCGAGCAATCAGCCCCAGCATTTT. Translating gives CASSTGQASNQPQHF.